The TCR beta chain under discussion was sequenced for a study of cytomegalovirus exposure and HLA in healthy donors. The PCR had 60 Vbeta and 13 Jbeta primers. This table comes from immunoSEQ multiplex PCR, and its TCRdb copy is limited to in-frame clones, with some not included. The sample includes about 120,000 clones, around 80% of them seen just once. The CDR3 contains 12 residues. V lost 5 bases to trimming and J lost 7 bases, with 10 bases between them. Germline CDR1 reads SGHRS; CDR2 reads YFSETQ. General study points: Equally common other TCR beta chains were less clonally expanded than HLA-associated ones, a later analysis found. Researchers catalogued about 150 TCR beta chains as cytomegalovirus-associated.

A remark on this clone: What it recognizes is unknown.

This rearrangement joins TRBV5-1 to TRBJ2-1; D gene uncertain. Sequencing was done on a sample of PBMCs. The receptor comes from a man aged 25-45 years in good health and CMV-seronegative. CDR3 residues: CASREQMNEQFF. CDR3 sequence (DNA): TGCGCCAGCAGAGAACAGATGAATGAGCAGTTCTTC.